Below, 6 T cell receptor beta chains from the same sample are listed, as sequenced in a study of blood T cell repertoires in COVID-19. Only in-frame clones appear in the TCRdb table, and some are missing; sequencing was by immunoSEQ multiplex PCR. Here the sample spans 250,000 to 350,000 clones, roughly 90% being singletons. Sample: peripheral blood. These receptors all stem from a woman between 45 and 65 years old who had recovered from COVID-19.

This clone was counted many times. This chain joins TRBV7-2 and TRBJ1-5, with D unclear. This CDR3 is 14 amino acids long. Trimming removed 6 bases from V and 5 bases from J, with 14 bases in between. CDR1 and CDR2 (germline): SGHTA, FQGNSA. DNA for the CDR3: TGTGCCAGCAGTCCCCGTCGCGGAGATCAGCCCCAGCATTTT. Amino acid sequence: CASSPRRGDQPQHF.

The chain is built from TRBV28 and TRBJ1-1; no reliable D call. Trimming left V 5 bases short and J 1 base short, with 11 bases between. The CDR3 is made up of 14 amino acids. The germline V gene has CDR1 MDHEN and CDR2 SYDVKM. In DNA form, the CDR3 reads TGTGCCAGCAGTCGATGGCAGGCGAACACTGAAGCTTTCTTT. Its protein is CASSRWQANTEAFF.

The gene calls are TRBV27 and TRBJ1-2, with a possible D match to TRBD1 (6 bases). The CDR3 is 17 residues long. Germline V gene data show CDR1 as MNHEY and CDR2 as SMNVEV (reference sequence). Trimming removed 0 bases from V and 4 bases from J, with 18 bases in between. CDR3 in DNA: TGTGCCAGCAGTTTATCGGCCCCACAGGGTGGGAGCTATGGCTACACCTTC. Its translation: CASSLSAPQGGSYGYTF.

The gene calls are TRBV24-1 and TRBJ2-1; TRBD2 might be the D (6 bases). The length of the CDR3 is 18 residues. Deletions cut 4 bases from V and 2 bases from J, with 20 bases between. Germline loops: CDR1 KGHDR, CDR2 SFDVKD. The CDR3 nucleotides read TGTGCCACCAGTGAGCCGGGCCCCTCTAGCGCAACCTACAATGAGCAGTTCTTC. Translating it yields CATSEPGPSSATYNEQFF.

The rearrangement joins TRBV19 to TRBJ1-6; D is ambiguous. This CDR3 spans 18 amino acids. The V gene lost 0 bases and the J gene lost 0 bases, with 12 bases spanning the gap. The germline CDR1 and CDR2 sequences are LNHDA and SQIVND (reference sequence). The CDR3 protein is CASSIDNPESSYNSPLHF. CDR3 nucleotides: TGTGCCAGTAGTATAGATAATCCGGAGAGCTCCTATAATTCACCCCTCCACTTT.

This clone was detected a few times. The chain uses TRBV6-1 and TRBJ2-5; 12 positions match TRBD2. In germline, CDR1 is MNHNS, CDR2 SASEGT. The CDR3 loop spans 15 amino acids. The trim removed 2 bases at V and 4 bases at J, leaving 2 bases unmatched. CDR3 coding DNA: TGTGCCAGCAGTGAACTAGCGGGGGGGCCAGAGACCCAGTACTTC. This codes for CASSELAGGPETQYF.